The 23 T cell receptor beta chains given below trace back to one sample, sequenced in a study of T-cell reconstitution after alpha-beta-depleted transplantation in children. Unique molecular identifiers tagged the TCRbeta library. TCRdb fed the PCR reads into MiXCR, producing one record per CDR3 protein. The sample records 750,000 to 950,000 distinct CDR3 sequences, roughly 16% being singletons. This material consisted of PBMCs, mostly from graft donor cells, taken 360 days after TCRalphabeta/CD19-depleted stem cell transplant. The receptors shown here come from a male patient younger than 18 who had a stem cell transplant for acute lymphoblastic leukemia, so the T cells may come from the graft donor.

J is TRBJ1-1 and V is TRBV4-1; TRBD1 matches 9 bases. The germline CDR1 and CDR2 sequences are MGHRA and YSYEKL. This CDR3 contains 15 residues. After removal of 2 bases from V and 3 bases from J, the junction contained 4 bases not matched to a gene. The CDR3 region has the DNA TGCGCCAGCAGCCAAAACAGGGGGCTGTACACTGAAGCTTTCTTT. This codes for CASSQNRGLYTEAFF.

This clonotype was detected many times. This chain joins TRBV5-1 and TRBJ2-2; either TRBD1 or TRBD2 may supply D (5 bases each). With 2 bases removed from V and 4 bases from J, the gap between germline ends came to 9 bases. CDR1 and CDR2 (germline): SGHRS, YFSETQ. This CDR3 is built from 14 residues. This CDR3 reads CASSFPGTTGELFF. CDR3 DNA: TGCGCCAGCAGCTTTCCAGGGACCACCGGGGAGCTGTTTTTT.

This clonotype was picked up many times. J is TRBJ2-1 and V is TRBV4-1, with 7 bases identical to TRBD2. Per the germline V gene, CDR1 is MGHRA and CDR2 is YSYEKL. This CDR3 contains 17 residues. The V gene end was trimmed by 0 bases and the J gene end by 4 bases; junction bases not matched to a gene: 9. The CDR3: CASSQDWGSGLYNEQFF. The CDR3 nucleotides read TGCGCCAGCAGCCAAGATTGGGGTAGCGGGCTTTACAATGAGCAGTTCTTC.

The CDR3 spells CASSFYRVEQYF. DNA of the CDR3: TGTGCCAGCAGTTTTTATCGGGTCGAGCAGTACTTC. The V gene is TRBV12-3 or TRBV12-4, the J gene TRBJ2-7; D remains ambiguous. Trimming shortened V by 3 bases and J by 6 bases, and 9 bases separated the two germline ends. The CDR3 has 12 residues.

The CDR3 protein is CASSQETGVRTGELFF. CDR3 coding DNA: TGTGCCAGCAGCCAAGAAACGGGAGTACGGACCGGGGAGCTGTTTTTT. This chain connects TRBV4-2 to TRBJ2-2; D may be TRBD2 (6 bases). The CDR3 has 16 residues. Trimming took off 0 bases at V and 5 bases at J, with 13 bases between the two ends. The germline V gene encodes CDR1 LGHNA and CDR2 YNFKEQ.

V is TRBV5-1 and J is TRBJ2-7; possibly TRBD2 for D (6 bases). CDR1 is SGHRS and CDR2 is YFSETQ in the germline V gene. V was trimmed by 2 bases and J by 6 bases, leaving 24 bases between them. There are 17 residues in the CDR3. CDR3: CASSFPPLGSTPFEQYF. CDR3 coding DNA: TGCGCCAGCAGCTTTCCTCCACTCGGGAGTACTCCTTTCGAGCAGTACTTC.

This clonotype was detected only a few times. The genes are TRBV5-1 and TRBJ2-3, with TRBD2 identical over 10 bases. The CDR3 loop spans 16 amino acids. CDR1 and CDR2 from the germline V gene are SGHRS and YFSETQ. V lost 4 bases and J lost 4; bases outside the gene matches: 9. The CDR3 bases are TGCGCCAGCAGCCGAAGACTAGCGGGTTCGGCAGATACGCAGTATTTT. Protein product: CASSRRLAGSADTQYF.

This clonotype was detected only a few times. CDR3 bases: TGTGCCAGCAGTTTTCGGGCAGGAGAAGAGACCCAGTACTTC. Amino acids: CASSFRAGEETQYF. The J gene is TRBJ2-5, the V gene TRBV12-3 or TRBV12-4; D is ambiguous. The CDR3 is made up of 14 amino acids. Trimming stripped 3 bases from V and 3 bases from J, with 11 bases between.

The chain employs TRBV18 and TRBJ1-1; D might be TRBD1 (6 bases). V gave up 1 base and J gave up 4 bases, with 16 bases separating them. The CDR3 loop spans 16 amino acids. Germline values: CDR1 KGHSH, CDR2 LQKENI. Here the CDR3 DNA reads TGTGCCAGCTCACCACAGGGGGAAGGTGGAGGCACTGAAGCTTTCTTT. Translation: CASSPQGEGGGTEAFF.

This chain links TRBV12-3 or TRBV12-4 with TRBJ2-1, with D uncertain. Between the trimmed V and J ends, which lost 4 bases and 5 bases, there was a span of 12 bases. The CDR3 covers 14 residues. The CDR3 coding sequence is TGTGCCAGCAGTTCGTCCAGCGTACACAATGAGCAGTTCTTC. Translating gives CASSSSSVHNEQFF.

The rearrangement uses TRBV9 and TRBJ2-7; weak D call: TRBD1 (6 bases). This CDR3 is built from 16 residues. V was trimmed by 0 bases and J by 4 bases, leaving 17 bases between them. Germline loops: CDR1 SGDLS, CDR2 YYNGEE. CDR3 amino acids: CASSVEMTGDLYEQYF. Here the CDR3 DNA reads TGTGCCAGCAGCGTAGAGATGACAGGAGACTTATACGAGCAGTACTTC.

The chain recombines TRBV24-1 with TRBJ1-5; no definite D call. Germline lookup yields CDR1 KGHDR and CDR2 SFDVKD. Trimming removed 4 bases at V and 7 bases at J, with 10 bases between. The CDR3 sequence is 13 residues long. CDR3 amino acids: CATSDNRDQPQHF. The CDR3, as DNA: TGTGCCACCAGTGACAACAGAGACCAGCCCCAGCATTTT.

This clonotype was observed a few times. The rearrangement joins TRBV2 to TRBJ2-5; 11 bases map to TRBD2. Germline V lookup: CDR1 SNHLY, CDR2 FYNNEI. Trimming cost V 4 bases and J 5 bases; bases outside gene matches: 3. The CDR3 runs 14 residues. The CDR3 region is CASSGTSGFETQYF. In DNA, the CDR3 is TGTGCCAGCAGTGGGACTAGCGGGTTTGAGACCCAGTACTTC.

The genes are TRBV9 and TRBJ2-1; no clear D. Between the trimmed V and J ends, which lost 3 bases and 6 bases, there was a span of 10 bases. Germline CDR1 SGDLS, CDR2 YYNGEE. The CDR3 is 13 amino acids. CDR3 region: CASSDKWGNEQFF. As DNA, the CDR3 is TGTGCCAGCAGCGATAAGTGGGGCAATGAGCAGTTCTTC. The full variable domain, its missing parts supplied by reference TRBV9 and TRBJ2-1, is DSGVTQTPKHLITATGQRVTLRCSPRSGDLSVYWYQQSLDQGLQFLIQYYNGEERAKGNILERFSAQQFPDLHSELNLSSLELGDSALYFCASSDKWGNEQFFGPGTRLTVL.

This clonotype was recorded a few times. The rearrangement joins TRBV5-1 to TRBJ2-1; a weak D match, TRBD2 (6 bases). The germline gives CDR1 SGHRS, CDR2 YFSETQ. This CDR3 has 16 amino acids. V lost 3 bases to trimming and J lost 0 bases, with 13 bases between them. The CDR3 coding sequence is TGCGCCAGCAGCTCAAGACTGGGGGGCTCCTACAATGAGCAGTTCTTC. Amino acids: CASSSRLGGSYNEQFF.

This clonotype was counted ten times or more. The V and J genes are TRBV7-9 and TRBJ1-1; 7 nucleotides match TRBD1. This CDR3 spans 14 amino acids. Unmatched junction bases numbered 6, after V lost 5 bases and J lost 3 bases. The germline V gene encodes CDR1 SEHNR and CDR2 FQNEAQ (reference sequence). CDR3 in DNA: TGTGCCAGCAGCCAAGAGACAGGGCACACTGAAGCTTTCTTT. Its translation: CASSQETGHTEAFF.

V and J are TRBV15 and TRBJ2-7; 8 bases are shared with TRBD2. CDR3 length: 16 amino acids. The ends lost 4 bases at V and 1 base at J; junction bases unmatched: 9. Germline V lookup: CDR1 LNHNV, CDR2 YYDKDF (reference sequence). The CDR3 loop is CATSTGGGGPSYEQYF. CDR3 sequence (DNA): TGTGCCACCAGCACCGGGGGGGGAGGGCCTTCCTACGAGCAGTACTTC.

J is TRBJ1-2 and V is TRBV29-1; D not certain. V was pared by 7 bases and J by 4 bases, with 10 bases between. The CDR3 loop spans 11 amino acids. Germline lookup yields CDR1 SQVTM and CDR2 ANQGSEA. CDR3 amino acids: CSARVSYGYTF. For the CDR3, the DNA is TGCAGCGCCCGGGTCTCCTATGGCTACACCTTC. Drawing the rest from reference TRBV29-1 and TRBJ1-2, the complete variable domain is SAVISQKPSRDICQRGTSLTIQCQVDSQVTMMFWYRQQPGQSLTLIATANQGSEATYESGFVIDKFPISRPNLTFSTLTVSNMSPEDSSIYLCSARVSYGYTFGSGTRLTVV.

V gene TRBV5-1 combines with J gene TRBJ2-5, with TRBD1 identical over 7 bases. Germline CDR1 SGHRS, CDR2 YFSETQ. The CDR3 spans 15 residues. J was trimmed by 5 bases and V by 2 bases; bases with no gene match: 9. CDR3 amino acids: CASSFDRVFSETQYF. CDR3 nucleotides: TGCGCCAGCAGCTTCGACAGGGTATTTTCGGAGACCCAGTACTTC. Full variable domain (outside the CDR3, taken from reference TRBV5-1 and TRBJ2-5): KAGVTQTPRYLIKTRGQQVTLSCSPISGHRSVSWYQQTPGQGLQFLFEYFSETQRNKGNFPGRFSGRQFSNSRSEMNVSTLELGDSALYLCASSFDRVFSETQYFGPGTRLLVL.

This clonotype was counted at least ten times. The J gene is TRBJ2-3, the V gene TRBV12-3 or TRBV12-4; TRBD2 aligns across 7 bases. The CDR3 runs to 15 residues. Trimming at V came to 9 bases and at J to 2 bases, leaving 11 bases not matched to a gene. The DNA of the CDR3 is TGTGCCAGTCTCCTGACTAGCCTTCTCACAGATACGCAGTATTTT. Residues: CASLLTSLLTDTQYF.

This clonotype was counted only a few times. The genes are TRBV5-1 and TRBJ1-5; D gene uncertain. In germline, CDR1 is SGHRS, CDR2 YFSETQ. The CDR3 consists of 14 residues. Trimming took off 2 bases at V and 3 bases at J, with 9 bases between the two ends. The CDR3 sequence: CASSLDNPNQPQHF. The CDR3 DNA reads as TGCGCCAGCAGCTTAGACAACCCCAATCAGCCCCAGCATTTT.

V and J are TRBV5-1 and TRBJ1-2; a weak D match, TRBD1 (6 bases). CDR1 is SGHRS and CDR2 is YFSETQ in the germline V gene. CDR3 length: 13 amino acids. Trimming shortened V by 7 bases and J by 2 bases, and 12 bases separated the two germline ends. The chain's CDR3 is CASDLTGNYGYTF. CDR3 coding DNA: TGCGCCAGCGATCTTACAGGGAACTATGGCTACACCTTC.

CDR3 protein: CASSLVRLDSIPYNEQFF. The CDR3 DNA sequence: TGTGCCAGCAGTTTAGTGCGGCTAGATAGCATCCCCTACAATGAGCAGTTCTTC. The V and J genes are TRBV12-3 or TRBV12-4 and TRBJ2-1; D is undetermined. CDR3 size: 18 residues. V shed 1 base and J shed 2 bases, with 18 bases lying between them.